These 26 T cell receptor beta chains share one sample of origin, sequenced in a study of identical twins. TCRdb recomputed calls from the 5' RACE reads with MiXCR, one row per CDR3 protein. Counted here are 640,000 or so distinct CDR3 sequences, 5.5% to 6.5% occurring once; the ten biggest clones make up about 2%. Sequenced: naive T cells sorted from blood. The origin of the receptors is a man younger than 35 in good health.

This clonotype has a handful of counts. The V gene is TRBV4-2, the J gene TRBJ2-1, with 7 nucleotides matching TRBD2. Germline assignment: CDR1 LGHNA and CDR2 YNFKEQ. This CDR3 has 16 residues. V gave up 4 bases and J gave up 6 bases; unmatched junction bases: 12. The CDR3 is CASSLRGSFMGNEQFF. The CDR3 DNA reads TGTGCCAGCAGCCTACGCGGGAGCTTCATGGGCAATGAGCAGTTCTTC.

This chain uses TRBV5-4 with TRBJ2-5; no firm D call. This CDR3 has 16 amino acids. Germline values: CDR1 SGHNT, CDR2 YYREEE (reference sequence). The V gene lost 0 bases and the J gene lost 5 bases, with 17 bases spanning the gap. CDR3 protein: CASSLGGSVPIETQYF. The CDR3 nucleotides read TGTGCCAGCAGCTTGGGCGGCAGTGTTCCGATTGAGACCCAGTACTTC.

This clonotype was detected ten times or more. This sequence joins TRBV6-6 and TRBJ2-3; possible D gene TRBD2, 5 bases. The CDR3 is 13 amino acids. Germline V lookup: CDR1 MNHNY, CDR2 SVGAGI (reference sequence). Trimming removed 9 bases at V and 1 base at J, with 11 bases between. The CDR3 sequence is CASRSSGTDTQYF. The CDR3 DNA follows: TGTGCCAGTAGAAGTAGCGGCACAGATACGCAGTATTTT.

At least ten counts were recorded for this clonotype. The V gene is TRBV28, the J gene TRBJ2-1; 10 bases are a match to TRBD2. Per germline, CDR1 MDHEN and CDR2 SYDVKM. V lost 5 bases and J lost 3; bases outside the gene matches: 7. The CDR3 runs 16 residues. CDR3 protein: CASSPLAGGNYNEQFF. In nucleotides, the CDR3 is TGTGCCAGCAGTCCCTTAGCGGGAGGAAACTACAATGAGCAGTTCTTC.

The chain employs TRBV7-2 and TRBJ2-1; D gene uncertain. The V gene's germline CDR1 is SGHTA and CDR2 FQGNSA. Between the trimmed V and J ends, which lost 0 bases and 5 bases, there was a span of 11 bases. CDR3 length: 15 residues. CDR3 residues: CASSLARHINNEQFF. DNA of the CDR3: TGTGCCAGCAGCTTAGCGCGACACATCAACAATGAGCAGTTCTTC.

The genes are TRBV5-1 and TRBJ2-1; 10 bases map to TRBD2. From germline, CDR1 is SGHRS and CDR2 YFSETQ. CDR3 length equals 19 residues. With 3 bases clipped from V and 7 bases from J, the junction kept 19 bases outside the gene matches. CDR3 sequence (DNA): TGCGCCAGCAGCTCCCCGGGACAGCGGACTAGCGGCAGTGGGAATGAGCAGTTCTTC. Protein product: CASSSPGQRTSGSGNEQFF.

This clonotype appeared a few times. This chain joins TRBV12-5 and TRBJ1-1, with D unresolved. The germline V gene encodes CDR1 LGHNT and CDR2 FRNRAP. The germline V and J ends were trimmed by 3 bases and 1 base, with 6 bases remaining between them. The CDR3 totals 13 residues. The CDR3 protein is CASGFRGNTEAFF. The CDR3 coding sequence is TGTGCTAGTGGTTTTCGGGGGAACACTGAAGCTTTCTTT.

This clonotype was seen at least ten times. This chain uses TRBV29-1 with TRBJ2-3; D possibly corresponds to TRBD2 (5 bases). This CDR3 is built from 12 residues. The V end was cut by 7 bases, the J end by 6 bases, with 14 bases between. Germline assignment: CDR1 SQVTM and CDR2 ANQGSEA. The DNA for the CDR3 is TGCAGCGCACTAGTCCTTCGGGATACGCAGTATTTT. Translation: CSALVLRDTQYF.

This clonotype was counted only a few times. The chain couples TRBV20-1 to TRBJ2-7; D is perhaps TRBD2 (6 bases). The CDR3 consists of 11 residues. V lost 5 bases and J lost 2, with 7 bases in between. Germline lookup yields CDR1 DFQATT and CDR2 SNEGSKA (reference sequence). The CDR3 DNA reads as TGCAGTGCTCGGACTACCTACGAGCAGTACTTC. It codes for CSARTTYEQYF.

V is TRBV6-2 or TRBV6-3 and J is TRBJ1-5; 9 nucleotides match TRBD1. This CDR3 region has 16 residues. V trimming: 5 bases; J trimming: 6 bases; junction bases outside the gene matches: 11. Germline lookup yields CDR1 MNHEY and CDR2 SVGEGT. The CDR3 reads CASSGPGTGFSQPQHF. As DNA, the CDR3 is TGTGCCAGCAGTGGACCCGGGACAGGGTTTAGTCAGCCCCAGCATTTT.

This clonotype was seen ten or more times. The CDR3 nucleotides are TGTGCCAGCACGGACAGCCACGATTCCCAAGAGACCCAGTACTTC. Translating it yields CASTDSHDSQETQYF. V usage is TRBV6-1 and J usage is TRBJ2-5, with a tentative D call TRBD1 (6 bases). V was shortened by 7 bases and J by 1 base, with 16 bases between the two germline ends. CDR1 is MNHNS and CDR2 is SASEGT in the germline V gene. CDR3 length: 15 amino acids.

The genes are TRBV29-1 and TRBJ2-6, with 7 bases identical to TRBD1. V lost 4 bases to trimming and J lost 2 bases; unmatched junction nucleotides: 2. Germline CDR1 SQVTM, CDR2 ANQGSEA. This CDR3 is 14 amino acids long. The CDR3 DNA reads TGCAGCGTTGTACAGGGGACTGGGGCCAACGTCCTGACTTTC. It encodes CSVVQGTGANVLTF.

This clonotype occurred many times. V and J are TRBV6-1 and TRBJ2-7; 14 bases line up with TRBD2. CDR3 length equals 17 residues. The germline gives CDR1 MNHNS, CDR2 SASEGT. The V gene end was trimmed by 6 bases and the J gene end by 4 bases; junction bases not matched to a gene: 11. The CDR3 loop is CASSHLLGLAGVYEQYF. Written as DNA, the CDR3 is TGTGCCAGCAGCCACCTACTGGGACTAGCGGGAGTATACGAGCAGTACTTC.

The rearrangement links TRBV30 to TRBJ2-1, with 7 bases that match TRBD1. With V trimmed by 5 bases and J by 0 bases, 4 bases remained unmatched. The CDR3 consists of 14 residues. The V gene's germline CDR1 is GTSNPN and CDR2 SVGIG (reference sequence). The CDR3 region has the DNA TGTGCCTGGTCTGGGACAGCCTCCTACAATGAGCAGTTCTTC. This codes for CAWSGTASYNEQFF.

V gene TRBV29-1 combines with J gene TRBJ2-7; a weak D match, TRBD2 (6 bases). Trimming took off 6 bases at V and 5 bases at J, with 17 bases between the two ends. Germline V gives CDR1 SQVTM, CDR2 ANQGSEA. CDR3 length: 13 residues. The CDR3 nucleotides read TGCAGCGTCGCCGGGACTCTAGGCCACGAGCAGTACTTC. Translation: CSVAGTLGHEQYF.

This clonotype was detected many times. The gene calls are TRBV7-2 and TRBJ2-5; D may match TRBD1 or TRBD2 (5 bases each). V lost 4 bases to trimming and J lost 5 bases, with 20 bases between them. The germline CDR1 and CDR2 sequences are SGHTA and FQGNSA. The CDR3 spans 16 residues. CDR3 residues: CASSSYRDAGWETQYF. The CDR3 coding sequence is TGTGCCAGCAGCTCTTACCGGGACGCCGGGTGGGAGACCCAGTACTTC.

The chain carries TRBV12-3 or TRBV12-4 and TRBJ2-5; no reliable D call. This CDR3 spans 14 amino acids. Trimming removed 5 bases from V and 5 bases from J, with 15 bases in between. The CDR3 coding sequence is TGTGCCAGCAGTACCCATGCATCGAGGGAGACCCAGTACTTC. This codes for CASSTHASRETQYF.

This clonotype was recorded at least ten times. The chain recombines TRBV4-1 with TRBJ2-1; 7 bases line up with TRBD1. The germline gives CDR1 MGHRA, CDR2 YSYEKL. V lost 8 bases, J lost 4 bases, and 11 bases stayed unmatched. CDR3 size: 15 residues. For the CDR3, the DNA is TGCGCCAGCCACAACCCGGGACAGAGATACAATGAGCAGTTCTTC. The encoded protein is CASHNPGQRYNEQFF.

This clonotype was detected only a few times. The chain is built from TRBV7-9 and TRBJ2-7; D may be TRBD2 (6 bases). V was shortened by 5 bases and J by 7 bases, with 21 bases between the two germline ends. The CDR3 length is 15 residues. CDR1 SEHNR and CDR2 FQNEAQ come from the germline V gene (reference sequence). The CDR3 coding sequence is TGTGCCAGCAGCCGAGAGGTCGGGAGAGGATCTGAGCAGTACTTC. Amino acid sequence: CASSREVGRGSEQYF.

This clonotype appeared many times. This chain uses TRBV24-1 with TRBJ1-5, with D possibly TRBD1 on 6 matching bases. V was clipped by 7 bases and J by 6 bases, with 12 bases between them. Germline CDR1 reads KGHDR; CDR2 reads SFDVKD. The CDR3 has 13 amino acids. The CDR3 spells CATRGGRGQPQHF. The CDR3 coding sequence is TGTGCCACCAGGGGGGGCCGCGGTCAGCCCCAGCATTTT.

This clonotype was observed at least ten times. The genes are TRBV12-3 or TRBV12-4 and TRBJ2-5; D unresolved. The length of the CDR3 is 12 residues. Trimming took off 2 bases at V and 7 bases at J, with 8 bases between the two ends. The CDR3 loop is CASSLRLGTQYF. In DNA, the CDR3 is TGTGCCAGCAGTTTAAGGCTGGGGACCCAGTACTTC.

The V call is TRBV11-3, the J call TRBJ2-3; D might be TRBD1 (6 bases). CDR1 and CDR2 (germline): SGHNT, YENEEA. V was trimmed by 2 bases and J by 14 bases, leaving 17 bases between them. There are 13 residues in the CDR3. The CDR3 reads CASSLSGTRNRYF. The DNA for the CDR3 is TGTGCCAGCAGCTTATCGGGGACACGGAATAGGTATTTT.

This clonotype has a handful of counts. V usage is TRBV5-1 and J usage is TRBJ2-3; TRBD2 agrees at 14 bases. The CDR3 contains 18 residues. J was trimmed by 0 bases and V by 0 bases; bases with no gene match: 3. Per germline, CDR1 SGHRS and CDR2 YFSETQ. CDR3 loop: CASSLGTSGRYSTDTQYF. For the CDR3, the DNA is TGCGCCAGCAGCTTGGGGACTAGCGGGAGGTATAGCACAGATACGCAGTATTTT.

Regarding this clonotype: A clone one base away is much larger, so this may be a read error. V is TRBV3-1 and J is TRBJ1-1; D is undetermined. The V gene's germline CDR1 is LGHDT and CDR2 YNNKEL (reference sequence). There are 14 residues in the CDR3. V lost 1 base to trimming and J lost 4 bases, with 10 bases between them. The CDR3 nucleotides read TGTGCCAGCAGCCAAGTTCAGGTGAGCACTGAAGCTTTCTTT. This codes for CASSQVQVSTEAFF.

This clonotype was observed many times. V and J are TRBV5-1 and TRBJ1-1; TRBD1 matches 8 bases. V lost 0 bases, J lost 3 bases, and 1 base stayed unmatched. The CDR3 contains 14 residues. Germline V gives CDR1 SGHRS, CDR2 YFSETQ. The CDR3 protein is CASSLAGGYTEAFF. CDR3 nucleotides: TGCGCCAGCAGCTTGGCAGGGGGCTACACTGAAGCTTTCTTT.

In its sample, this clonotype was seen many times. The J gene is TRBJ2-7, the V gene TRBV4-3; D is unclear. Trimming left V 0 bases short and J 2 bases short, with 17 bases between. The length of the CDR3 is 17 residues. CDR1 LGHNA and CDR2 YSLEER come from the germline V gene. The chain's CDR3 is CASSQDWFGQVPYEQYF. The CDR3 bases are TGCGCCAGCAGCCAAGATTGGTTCGGCCAGGTTCCCTACGAGCAGTACTTC.